This record concerns one TCR beta chain sequence. Its antigen is unidentified. Trimming left V 5 bases short and J 5 bases short, with 10 bases between. This CDR3 comprises 13 residues. Germline CDR1 is GTSNPN and CDR2 is SVGIG (reference sequence). TCR beta CDR3 region amplification was performed from RNA transcripts. Researchers ran a first-round RT-PCR on the TCR CDR3 using the HTBI primer set. TCRdb re-called the multiplex PCR reads through MiXCR, storing one row per CDR3 protein. The data hold around 520,000 distinct CDR3 sequences, with around 15% observed a single time. The sample comes from a study of T cells in Graves' hyperthyroidism and ophthalmopathy. Study-level results: In validation, the model predicted ophthalmopathy. These predictions came a median about 6.8 months before onset.

Source material for PBMCs was around 10 ml fresh peripheral blood. The sequencing input was blood. The receptor's source is a woman in her thirties or forties with Graves' hyperthyroidism. The chain combines TRBV30 with TRBJ1-6; D remains unclear. CDR3 coding DNA: TGTGCCTGGTGCCCATACGATAATTCACCCCTCCACTTT. Its translation is CAWCPYDNSPLHF.